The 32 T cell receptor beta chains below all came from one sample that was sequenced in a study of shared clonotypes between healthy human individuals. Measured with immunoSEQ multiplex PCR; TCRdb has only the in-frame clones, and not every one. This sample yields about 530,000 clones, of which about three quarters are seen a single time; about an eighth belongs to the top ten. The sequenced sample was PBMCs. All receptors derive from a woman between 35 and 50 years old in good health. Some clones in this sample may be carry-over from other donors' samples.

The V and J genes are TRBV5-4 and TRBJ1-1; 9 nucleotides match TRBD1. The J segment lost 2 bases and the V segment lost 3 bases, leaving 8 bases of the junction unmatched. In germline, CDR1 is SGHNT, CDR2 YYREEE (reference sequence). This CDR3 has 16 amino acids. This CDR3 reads CASSSGTGLSNTEAFF. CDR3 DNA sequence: TGTGCCAGCAGCTCGGGGACAGGGCTTTCTAACACTGAAGCTTTCTTT.

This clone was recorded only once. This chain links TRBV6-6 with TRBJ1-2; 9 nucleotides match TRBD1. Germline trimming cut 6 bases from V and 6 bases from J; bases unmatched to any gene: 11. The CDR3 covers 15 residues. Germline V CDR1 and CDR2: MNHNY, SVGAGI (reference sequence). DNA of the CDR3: TGTGCCAGCAGCCCTTGGGACAGGGCGGGTGATGGCTACACCTTC. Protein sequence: CASSPWDRAGDGYTF.

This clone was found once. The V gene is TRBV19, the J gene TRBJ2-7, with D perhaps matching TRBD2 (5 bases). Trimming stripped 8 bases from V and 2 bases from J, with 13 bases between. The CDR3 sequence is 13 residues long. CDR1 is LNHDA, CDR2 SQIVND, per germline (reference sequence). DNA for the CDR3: TGTGCCAGTGAGGACTCTCTTACCTACGAGCAGTACTTC. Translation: CASEDSLTYEQYF.

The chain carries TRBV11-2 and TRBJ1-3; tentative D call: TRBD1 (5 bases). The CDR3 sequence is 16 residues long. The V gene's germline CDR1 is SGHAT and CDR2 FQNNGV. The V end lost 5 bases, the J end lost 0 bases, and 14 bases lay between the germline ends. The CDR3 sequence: CASSRQYRSSGNTIYF. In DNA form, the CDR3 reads TGTGCCAGCAGCCGACAGTACCGAAGCTCTGGAAACACCATATATTTT.

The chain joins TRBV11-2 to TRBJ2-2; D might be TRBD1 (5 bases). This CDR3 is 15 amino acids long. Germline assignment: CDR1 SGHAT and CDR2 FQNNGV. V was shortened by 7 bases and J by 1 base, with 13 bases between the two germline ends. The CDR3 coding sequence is TGTGCCAGCAACCGACAGCCGATGAACACCGGGGAGCTGTTTTTT. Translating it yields CASNRQPMNTGELFF.

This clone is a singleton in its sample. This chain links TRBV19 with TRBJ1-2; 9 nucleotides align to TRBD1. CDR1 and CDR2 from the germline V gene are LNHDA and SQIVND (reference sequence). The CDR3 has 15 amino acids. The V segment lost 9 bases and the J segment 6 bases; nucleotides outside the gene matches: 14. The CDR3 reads CASTLPGQGLDGYTF. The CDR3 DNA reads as TGTGCCAGCACCCTCCCCGGACAGGGGCTGGATGGCTACACCTTC.

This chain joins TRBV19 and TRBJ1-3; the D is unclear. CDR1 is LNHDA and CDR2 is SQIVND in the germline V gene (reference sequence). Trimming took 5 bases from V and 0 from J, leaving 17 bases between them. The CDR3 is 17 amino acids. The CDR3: CASSPTQGRSSGNTIYF. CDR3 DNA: TGTGCCAGTAGTCCGACCCAAGGACGGAGCTCTGGAAACACCATATATTTT. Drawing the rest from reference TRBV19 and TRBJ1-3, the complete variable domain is DGGITQSPKYLFRKEGQNVTLSCEQNLNHDAMYWYRQDPGQGLRLIYYSQIVNDFQKGDIAEGYSVSREKKESFPLTVTSAQKNPTAFYLCASSPTQGRSSGNTIYFGEGSWLTVV.

The CDR3 protein is CASSQDQGDYLTGELFF. The CDR3 DNA reads as TGTGCCAGCAGCCAAGATCAAGGAGACTATCTCACCGGGGAGCTGTTTTTT. The chain combines TRBV4-2 with TRBJ2-2, with a possible D match to TRBD2 (5 bases). Germline lookup yields CDR1 LGHNA and CDR2 YNFKEQ. The CDR3 runs 17 residues. Between the trimmed V and J ends, which lost 0 bases and 4 bases, there was a span of 15 bases.

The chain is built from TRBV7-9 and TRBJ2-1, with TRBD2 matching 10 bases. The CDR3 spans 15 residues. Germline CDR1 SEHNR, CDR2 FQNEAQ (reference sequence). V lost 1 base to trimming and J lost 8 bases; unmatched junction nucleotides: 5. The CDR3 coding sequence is TGTGCCAGCAGCTTAGGGCTAGCGGGGGTCGATGAGCAGTTCTTC. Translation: CASSLGLAGVDEQFF. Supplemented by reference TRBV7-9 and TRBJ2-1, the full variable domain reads DTGVSQNPRHKITKRGQNVTFRCDPISEHNRLYWYRQTLGQGPEFLTYFQNEAQLEKSRLLSDRFSAERPKGSFSTLEIQRTEQGDSAMYLCASSLGLAGVDEQFFGPGTRLTVL.

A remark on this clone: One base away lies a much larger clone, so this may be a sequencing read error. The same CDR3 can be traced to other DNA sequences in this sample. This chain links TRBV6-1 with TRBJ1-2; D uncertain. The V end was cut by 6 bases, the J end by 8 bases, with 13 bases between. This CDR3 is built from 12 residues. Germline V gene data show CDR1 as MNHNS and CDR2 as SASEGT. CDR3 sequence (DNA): TGTGCCAGCAGCGAGGCAGGCCGGGGCTACACCTTC. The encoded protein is CASSEAGRGYTF.

The CDR3 protein is CASSPGYEQFF. The CDR3 DNA is TGCGCCAGCAGCCCAGGGTATGAGCAGTTCTTC. V gene TRBV5-1 combines with J gene TRBJ2-1; tentative D call: TRBD1 (5 bases). This CDR3 contains 11 residues. From germline, CDR1 is SGHRS and CDR2 YFSETQ. V was clipped by 4 bases and J by 8 bases, with 7 bases between them.

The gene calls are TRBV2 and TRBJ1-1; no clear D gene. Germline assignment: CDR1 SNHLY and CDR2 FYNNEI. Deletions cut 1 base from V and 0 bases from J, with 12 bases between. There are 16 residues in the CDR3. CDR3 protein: CASSEGFGVLNTEAFF. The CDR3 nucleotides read TGTGCCAGCAGTGAAGGTTTTGGGGTTTTGAACACTGAAGCTTTCTTT. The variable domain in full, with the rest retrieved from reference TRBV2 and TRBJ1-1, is EPEVTQTPSHQVTQMGQEVILRCVPISNHLYFYWYRQILGQKVEFLVSFYNNEISEKSEIFDDQFSVERPDGSNFTLKIRSTKLEDSAMYFCASSEGFGVLNTEAFFGQGTRLTVV.

The CDR3 sequence is CSVRQGGALTEAFF. The DNA for the CDR3 is TGCAGCGTCAGACAGGGGGGGGCTTTGACTGAAGCTTTCTTT. V usage is TRBV29-1 and J usage is TRBJ1-1, with 9 bases aligning to TRBD1. The germline V gene encodes CDR1 SQVTM and CDR2 ANQGSEA. The CDR3 is 14 residues long. V was pared by 6 bases and J by 5 bases, with 10 bases of the junction left unmatched.

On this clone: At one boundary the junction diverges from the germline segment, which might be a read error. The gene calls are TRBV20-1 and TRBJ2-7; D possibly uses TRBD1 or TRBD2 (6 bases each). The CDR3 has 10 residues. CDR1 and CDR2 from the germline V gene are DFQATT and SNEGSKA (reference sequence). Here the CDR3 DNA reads TGCAGTGCTAGACTTCGGGGGCTTCAGTTC. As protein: CSARLRGLQF.

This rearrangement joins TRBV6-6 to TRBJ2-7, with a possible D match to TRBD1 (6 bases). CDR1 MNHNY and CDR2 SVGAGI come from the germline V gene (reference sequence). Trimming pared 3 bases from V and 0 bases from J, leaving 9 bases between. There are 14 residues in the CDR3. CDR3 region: CASSYGQTSYEQYF. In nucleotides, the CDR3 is TGTGCCAGCAGTTATGGACAGACCTCCTACGAGCAGTACTTC.

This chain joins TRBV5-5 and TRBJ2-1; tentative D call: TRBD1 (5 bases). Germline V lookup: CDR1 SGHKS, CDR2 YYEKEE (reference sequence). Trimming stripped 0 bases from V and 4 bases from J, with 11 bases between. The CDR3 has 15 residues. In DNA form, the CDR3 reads TGTGCCAGCAGCTTGGCAGGGTCTGGTTACAATGAGCAGTTCTTC. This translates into CASSLAGSGYNEQFF. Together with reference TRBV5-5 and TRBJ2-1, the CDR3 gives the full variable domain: DAGVTQSPTHLIKTRGQQVTLRCSPISGHKSVSWYQQVLGQGPQFIFQYYEKEERGRGNFPDRFSARQFPNYSSELNVNALLLGDSALYLCASSLAGSGYNEQFFGPGTRLTVL.

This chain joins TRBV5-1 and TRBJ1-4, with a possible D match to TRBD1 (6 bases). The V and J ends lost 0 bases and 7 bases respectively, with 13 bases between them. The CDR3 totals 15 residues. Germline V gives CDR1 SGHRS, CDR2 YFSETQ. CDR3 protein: CASSLDPGVGEKLFF. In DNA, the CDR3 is TGCGCCAGCAGCTTGGATCCAGGGGTGGGTGAAAAACTGTTTTTT.

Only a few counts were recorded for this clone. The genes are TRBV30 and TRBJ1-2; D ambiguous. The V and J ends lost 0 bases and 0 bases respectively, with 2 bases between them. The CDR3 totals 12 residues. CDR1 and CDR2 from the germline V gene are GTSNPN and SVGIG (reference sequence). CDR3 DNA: TGTGCCTGGAGTGTGACTAACTATGGCTACACCTTC. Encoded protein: CAWSVTNYGYTF.

In nucleotides, the CDR3 is TGTGCCAGCAGCCGTGGACTGGCTACGCAGTATTTT. Amino acid sequence: CASSRGLATQYF. The chain links TRBV6-5 to TRBJ2-3, with a weak D call TRBD2 (5 bases). Trimming pared 6 bases from V and 8 bases from J, leaving 12 bases between. In germline, CDR1 is MNHEY, CDR2 SVGAGI. The CDR3 contains 12 residues.

CDR3 region: CASSPTTGNTEAFF. CDR3 in DNA: TGTGCCAGCAGTCCTACGACAGGGAACACTGAAGCTTTCTTT. The V call is TRBV9, the J call TRBJ1-1; a weak D match, TRBD1 (6 bases). This CDR3 contains 14 residues. Deletions cut 5 bases from V and 1 base from J, with 12 bases between. Germline V gene data show CDR1 as SGDLS and CDR2 as YYNGEE.

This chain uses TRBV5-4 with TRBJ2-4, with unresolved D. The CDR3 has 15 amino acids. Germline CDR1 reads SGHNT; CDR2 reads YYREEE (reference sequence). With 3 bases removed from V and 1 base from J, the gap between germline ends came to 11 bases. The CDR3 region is CASSSNAGAKNIQYF. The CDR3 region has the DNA TGTGCCAGCAGCTCCAACGCTGGGGCCAAAAACATTCAGTACTTC.

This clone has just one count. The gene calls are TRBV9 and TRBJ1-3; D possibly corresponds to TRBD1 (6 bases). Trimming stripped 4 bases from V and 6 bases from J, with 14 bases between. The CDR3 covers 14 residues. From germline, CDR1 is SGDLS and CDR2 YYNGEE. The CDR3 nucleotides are TGTGCCAGCAGCCCGGGACACACCCTAAACACCATATATTTT. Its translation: CASSPGHTLNTIYF.

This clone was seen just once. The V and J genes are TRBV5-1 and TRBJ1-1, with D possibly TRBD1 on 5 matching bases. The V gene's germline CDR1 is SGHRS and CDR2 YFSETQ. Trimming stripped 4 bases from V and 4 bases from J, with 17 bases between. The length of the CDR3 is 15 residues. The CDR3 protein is CASSPGATGGTEAFF. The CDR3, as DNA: TGCGCCAGCAGCCCCGGTGCAACTGGGGGCACTGAAGCTTTCTTT.

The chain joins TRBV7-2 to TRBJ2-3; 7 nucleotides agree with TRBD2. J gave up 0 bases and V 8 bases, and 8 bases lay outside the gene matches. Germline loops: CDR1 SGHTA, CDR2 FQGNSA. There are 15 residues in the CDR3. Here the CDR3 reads CASGSSGISTDTQYF. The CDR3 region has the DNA TGTGCCAGCGGCTCCAGCGGGATCAGCACAGATACGCAGTATTTT. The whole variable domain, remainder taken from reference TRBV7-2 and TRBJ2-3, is GAGVSQSPSNKVTEKGKDVELRCDPISGHTALYWYRQSLGQGLEFLIYFQGNSAPDKSGLPSDRFSAERTGGSVSTLTIQRTQQEDSAVYLCASGSSGISTDTQYFGPGTRLTVL.

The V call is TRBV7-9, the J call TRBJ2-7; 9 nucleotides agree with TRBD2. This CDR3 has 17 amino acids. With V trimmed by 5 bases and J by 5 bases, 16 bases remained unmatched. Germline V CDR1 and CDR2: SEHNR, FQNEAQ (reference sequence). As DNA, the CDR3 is TGTGCCAGCAGCGCCCCTGGGGGAATAGCGGGAGTAAACGAGCAGTACTTC. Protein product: CASSAPGGIAGVNEQYF. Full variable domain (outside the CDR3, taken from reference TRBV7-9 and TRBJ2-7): DTGVSQNPRHKITKRGQNVTFRCDPISEHNRLYWYRQTLGQGPEFLTYFQNEAQLEKSRLLSDRFSAERPKGSFSTLEIQRTEQGDSAMYLCASSAPGGIAGVNEQYFGPGTRLTVT.

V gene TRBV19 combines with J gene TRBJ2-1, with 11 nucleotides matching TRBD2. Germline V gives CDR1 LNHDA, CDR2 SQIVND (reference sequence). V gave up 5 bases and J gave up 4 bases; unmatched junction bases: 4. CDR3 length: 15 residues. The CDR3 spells CASSSRLAGYNEQFF. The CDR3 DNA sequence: TGTGCCAGTAGTTCTCGACTAGCGGGGTACAATGAGCAGTTCTTC.

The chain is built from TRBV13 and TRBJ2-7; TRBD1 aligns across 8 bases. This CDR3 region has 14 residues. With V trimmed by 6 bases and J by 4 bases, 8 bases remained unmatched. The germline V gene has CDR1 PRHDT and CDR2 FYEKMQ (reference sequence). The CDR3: CASSFLGQAYEQYF. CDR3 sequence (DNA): TGTGCCAGCAGTTTTTTGGGACAGGCGTACGAGCAGTACTTC.

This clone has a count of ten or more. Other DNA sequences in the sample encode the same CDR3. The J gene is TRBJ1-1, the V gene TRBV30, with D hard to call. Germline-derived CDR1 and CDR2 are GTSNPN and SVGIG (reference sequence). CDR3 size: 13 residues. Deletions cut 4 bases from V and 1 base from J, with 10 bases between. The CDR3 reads CAWNRLGNTEAFF. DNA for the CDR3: TGTGCCTGGAATCGGCTGGGGAACACTGAAGCTTTCTTT.

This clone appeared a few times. The CDR3 here is CASSRVVLNTEAFF. CDR3 in DNA: TGTGCCAGCAGTCGTGTGGTTCTGAACACTGAAGCTTTCTTT. The chain recombines TRBV2 with TRBJ1-1; D remains unclear. This CDR3 region has 14 residues. CDR1 and CDR2 (germline): SNHLY, FYNNEI. V lost 5 bases and J 0 bases, leaving 10 bases between the germline ends.

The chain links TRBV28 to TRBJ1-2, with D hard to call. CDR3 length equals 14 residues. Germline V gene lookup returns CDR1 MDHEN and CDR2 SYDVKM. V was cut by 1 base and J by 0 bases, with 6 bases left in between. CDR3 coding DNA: TGTGCCAGCAGTTTATTGGCAGCTAACTATGGCTACACCTTC. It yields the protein CASSLLAANYGYTF.

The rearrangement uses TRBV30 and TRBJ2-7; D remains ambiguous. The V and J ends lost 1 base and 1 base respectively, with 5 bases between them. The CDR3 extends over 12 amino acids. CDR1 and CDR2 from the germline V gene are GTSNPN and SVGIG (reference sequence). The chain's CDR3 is CAWSEKSYEQYF. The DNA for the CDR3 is TGTGCCTGGAGTGAGAAGTCCTACGAGCAGTACTTC. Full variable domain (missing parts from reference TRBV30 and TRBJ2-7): SQTIHQWPATLVQPVGSPLSLECTVEGTSNPNLYWYRQAAGRGLQLLFYSVGIGQISSEVPQNLSASRPQDRQFILSSKKLLLSDSGFYLCAWSEKSYEQYFGPGTRLTVT.

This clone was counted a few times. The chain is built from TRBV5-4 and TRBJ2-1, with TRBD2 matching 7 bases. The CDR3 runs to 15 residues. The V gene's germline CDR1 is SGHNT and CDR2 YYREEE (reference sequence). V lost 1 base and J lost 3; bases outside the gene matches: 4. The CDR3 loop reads CASSLREDGYNEQFF. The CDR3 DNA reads TGTGCCAGCAGCTTGCGGGAGGATGGCTACAATGAGCAGTTCTTC.